The 3 T cell receptor beta chains in this list originate from one sample, sequenced in a study of identical twins. One entry per CDR3 protein, called by TCRdb with MiXCR from the 5' RACE reads. The repertoire has 250,000 to 350,000 distinct CDR3 sequences, more than 6.5% of them found once; the top ten carry more than 2%. These same data were also listed under a study on yellow fever vaccine responses in identical twins.

The sample consisted of memory (CD45RO+) T cells sorted from blood. All receptors derive from a woman aged 18-29 years in good health.

This sequence joins TRBV28 and TRBJ2-5, with a possible D match to TRBD1 (6 bases). The germline V gene encodes CDR1 MDHEN and CDR2 SYDVKM. Trimming pared 0 bases from V and 4 bases from J, leaving 9 bases between. The CDR3 sequence is 14 residues long. The CDR3 loop reads CASSLWSRGETQYF. CDR3 coding DNA: TGTGCCAGCAGTTTATGGTCCAGGGGAGAGACCCAGTACTTC.

The table lists this clonotype with many counts. The chain combines TRBV20-1 with TRBJ1-1; possible D gene TRBD1, 6 bases. The CDR3 length is 15 residues. Germline V gene data show CDR1 as DFQATT and CDR2 as SNEGSKA (reference sequence). V lost 7 bases, J lost 4 bases, and 22 bases lay in between. CDR3 nucleotides: TGCAGTGTCGGGGGAACAGGGATGGTTGGCACTGAAGCTTTCTTT. The encoded protein is CSVGGTGMVGTEAFF.

This clonotype came up a few times. This chain joins TRBV20-1 and TRBJ2-1; the match to TRBD2 covers 10 bases. The CDR3 has 18 residues. Germline CDR1 reads DFQATT; CDR2 reads SNEGSKA (reference sequence). V lost 0 bases to trimming and J lost 7 bases; unmatched junction nucleotides: 15. The CDR3 sequence: CSARDGLKREGRGNEQFF. The CDR3 DNA sequence: TGCAGTGCTAGAGATGGCTTAAAGCGGGAGGGCCGGGGTAATGAGCAGTTCTTC.